This T cell receptor (beta chain) was sequenced for a study of spatial heterogeneity in lung cancer. General observations from the study: More often at tumor resection than at routine follow-up, ubiquitous expanded tumor TCRs were detected in the blood.

V dropped 5 bases and J dropped 3 bases, with 14 bases sitting between them. Germline CDR1 reads LNHNV; CDR2 reads YYDKDF (reference sequence). CDR3 length: 14 residues. Every TCR cDNA molecule bore its own unique molecular identifier. One entry per CDR3 protein, called by TCRdb with MiXCR from the 5' RACE reads. The data contain 45,000 to 55,000 distinct CDR3 sequences, approximately 5% of them seen just once; the ten biggest clones take up roughly 10%. This sample's time point: sample taken at primary tumor resection. Material for sequencing was whole RNA from tumor, nontumor lung or frozen PBMC, left unsorted. This clonotype was counted at least ten times. Its antigen remains unidentified.

The input for sequencing was PBMCs, taken at surgery. This sequence joins TRBV15 and TRBJ2-7; D assignment may be TRBD1 or TRBD2 (5 bases each). This sequence originates from a male donor with early-stage non-small cell lung cancer. DNA of the CDR3: TGTGCCACCAGCGACGGGACGAATCACTACGAGCAGTACTTC. Protein: CATSDGTNHYEQYF.